The 17 T cell receptor beta chains presented below share a single source sample, sequenced in a study of T cells in tuberculosis. Thawed, overnight-rested PBMC were stained with GMM-loaded CD1B tetramer, viability dye and anti-CD3, then sorted. C32 glucose monomycolate from Rhodococcus equi was loaded onto the CD1B tetramers. Sequencing used immunoSEQ multiplex PCR; TCRdb keeps in-frame clones, though not all of them. The sample lists about 88,000 clones, roughly 93% occurring once. Sequenced input: CD1b-GMM tetramer-negative cells sorted from PBMCs. These receptor sequences come from an adult woman with latent tuberculosis.

On this clone itself: At the DNA level, this CDR3 is encoded by other sequences in the same sample as well. The chain couples TRBV2 to TRBJ2-5; 8 bases map to TRBD2. Germline V gives CDR1 SNHLY, CDR2 FYNNEI. This CDR3 spans 15 amino acids. With 4 bases clipped from V and 0 bases from J, the junction kept 4 bases outside the gene matches. This CDR3 is CASSGLAGYQETQYF. CDR3 nucleotides: TGTGCCAGCAGTGGGCTAGCGGGTTACCAAGAGACCCAGTACTTC.

This clone has only one observation. This chain connects TRBV7-9 to TRBJ2-3, with 8 bases that match TRBD1. CDR1 and CDR2 (germline): SEHNR, FQNEAQ (reference sequence). V shed 4 bases and J 0 bases; nucleotides not matched to a gene: 6. The CDR3 sequence is 16 residues long. The CDR3 DNA reads as TGTGCCAGCAGCTCCAACAGGGGGATTAGCACAGATACGCAGTATTTT. Translating gives CASSSNRGISTDTQYF.

CDR3 sequence: CASSWRGGDTQYF. In DNA form, the CDR3 reads TGTGCCAGCAGCTGGAGGGGGGGAGATACGCAGTATTTT. This chain joins TRBV11-3 and TRBJ2-3; weak D call: TRBD2 (7 bases). V lost 4 bases and J 5 bases, leaving 10 bases between the germline ends. The CDR3 is 13 amino acids. Looked up from germline, CDR1 is SGHNT and CDR2 is YENEEA.

This chain uses TRBV4-2 with TRBJ1-4; the D gene is possibly TRBD1 (6 bases). Looked up from germline, CDR1 is LGHNA and CDR2 is YNFKEQ. With 0 bases removed from V and 6 bases from J, the gap between germline ends came to 14 bases. This CDR3 is 16 amino acids long. The CDR3 nucleotides are TGTGCCAGCAGCCAAGATATCAAGCAGGGGCATGAAAAACTGTTTTTT. Protein product: CASSQDIKQGHEKLFF.

CDR3 in DNA: TGTGCCAGCAGCGTATGGGGGGACAGCCTTCAGGGAGAGACCCAGTACTTC. Translating it yields CASSVWGDSLQGETQYF. This chain links TRBV9 with TRBJ2-5, with D possibly being TRBD1 (7 bases). Germline lookup yields CDR1 SGDLS and CDR2 YYNGEE. V was trimmed by 1 base and J by 4 bases, leaving 20 bases between them. This CDR3 has 17 amino acids.

The rearrangement uses TRBV13 and TRBJ2-3, with 7 bases that match TRBD2. Germline V gives CDR1 PRHDT, CDR2 FYEKMQ (reference sequence). Trimming cost V 8 bases and J 3 bases; bases outside gene matches: 8. The CDR3 has 14 amino acids. CDR3 sequence reads: CASGAPSGTDTQYF. In nucleotides, the CDR3 is TGTGCCAGCGGGGCGCCTAGCGGTACAGATACGCAGTATTTT.

The CDR3 DNA follows: TGTGCCAGCAGGGTCCCCGGGACAAGGGACTATGGCTACACCTTC. Its translation: CASRVPGTRDYGYTF. The rearrangement uses TRBV28 and TRBJ1-2, with D perhaps TRBD1 (6 bases). Germline V gene data show CDR1 as MDHEN and CDR2 as SYDVKM. CDR3 length: 15 amino acids. The V and J ends lost 6 bases and 3 bases respectively, with 17 bases between them.

The J gene is TRBJ2-1, the V gene TRBV28, with D perhaps TRBD2 (6 bases). There are 13 residues in the CDR3. V lost 4 bases to trimming and J lost 7 bases, with 11 bases between them. Looked up from germline, CDR1 is MDHEN and CDR2 is SYDVKM. In DNA, the CDR3 is TGTGCCAGCAGTTCCATTGGGGGGAATGAGCAGTTCTTC. Amino acids: CASSSIGGNEQFF.

This clone was recorded only once. The chain recombines TRBV9 with TRBJ2-7; 7 bases match TRBD2. The ends lost 5 bases at V and 6 bases at J; junction bases unmatched: 26. The germline gives CDR1 SGDLS, CDR2 YYNGEE. The CDR3 is 19 amino acids. The CDR3 nucleotides read TGTGCCAGCAGGGGGGGGGAAGGCCGGGACGGTCTCCATCCTTTCGAGCAGTACGTC. Its protein product is CASRGGEGRDGLHPFEQYV.

This sequence joins TRBV5-1 and TRBJ2-1, with 11 bases that match TRBD2. CDR3 length equals 19 residues. The ends lost 1 base at V and 1 base at J; junction bases unmatched: 10. Per the germline V gene, CDR1 is SGHRS and CDR2 is YFSETQ. CDR3 nucleotides: TGCGCCAGCAGCTTGAGGGGGCCGGGACTAGCGGCGTCCTACAATGAGCAGTTCTTC. Translation gives CASSLRGPGLAASYNEQFF.

The sample holds a few counts of this clone. The chain recombines TRBV7-8 with TRBJ2-4, with TRBD1 matching 10 bases. The CDR3 is 16 amino acids. Germline V gene data show CDR1 as SGHVS and CDR2 as FQNEAQ. V gave up 5 bases and J gave up 11 bases; unmatched junction bases: 15. The CDR3 nucleotides read TGTGCCAGCAGCCCGGGGACAGGGGCTTTGGCGATGGTTCAGTACTTC. Translation gives CASSPGTGALAMVQYF.

This chain links TRBV5-1 with TRBJ1-2; TRBD1 matches 11 bases. V was clipped by 4 bases and J by 8 bases; unmatched bases: 10. This CDR3 is built from 15 residues. Germline CDR1 is SGHRS and CDR2 is YFSETQ. In DNA, the CDR3 is TGCGCCAGCAGCCCTCGGGACAGGGGGACGGAAGGCTACACCTTC. This encodes CASSPRDRGTEGYTF.

J is TRBJ2-7 and V is TRBV28, with 7 bases lining up with TRBD2. V trimming: 6 bases; J trimming: 8 bases; junction bases outside the gene matches: 13. The CDR3 contains 14 residues. Germline CDR1 and CDR2: MDHEN and SYDVKM. The CDR3, as DNA: TGTGCCAGCAGCCGCGGGGGAGCGGGGCTGCAGCAGTACGTC. The encoded protein is CASSRGGAGLQQYV.

The chain uses TRBV7-9 and TRBJ2-3, with TRBD2 identical over 13 bases. This CDR3 spans 18 amino acids. V dropped 4 bases and J dropped 4; count of bases not matched to a gene: 11. Per germline, CDR1 SEHNR and CDR2 FQNEAQ (reference sequence). In DNA, the CDR3 is TGTGCCAGCAGCTCACTAGCGGGGGGGCCGTCTCACTCAGATACGCAGTATTTT. Protein: CASSSLAGGPSHSDTQYF.

The genes are TRBV5-8 and TRBJ2-7, with unresolved D. Germline assignment: CDR1 SGHTS and CDR2 YDEGEE. The CDR3 is made up of 12 amino acids. The ends were cut back, 3 bases at V and 6 bases at J, with 10 bases in the middle. CDR3 sequence reads: CASSSSRPEQYV. The CDR3 coding sequence is TGTGCCAGCAGCTCCTCGCGGCCCGAGCAGTACGTC.

This clone occurred once. The chain links TRBV9 to TRBJ2-6, with a tentative D call TRBD1 (5 bases). The ends were cut back, 2 bases at V and 4 bases at J, with 16 bases in the middle. The CDR3 spans 17 residues. CDR1 and CDR2 from the germline V gene are SGDLS and YYNGEE. Written as DNA, the CDR3 is TGTGCCAGCAGCGTGGGGTTTGGGGCCGGGGGGGCCAACGTCCTGACTTTC. Translation: CASSVGFGAGGANVLTF.

V is TRBV5-5 and J is TRBJ2-1, with D maybe TRBD1 (7 bases). CDR1 and CDR2 (germline): SGHKS, YYEKEE (reference sequence). With 2 bases removed from V and 10 bases from J, the gap between germline ends came to 22 bases. The CDR3 consists of 16 residues. Here the CDR3 reads CASSFRASEGAEEQFF. In DNA, the CDR3 is TGTGCCAGCAGCTTTAGAGCTTCGGAGGGGGCGGAGGAGCAGTTCTTC.